This T cell receptor beta chain was observed in a study of T cell changes during pregnancy in multiple sclerosis. The CDR3 is made up of 14 amino acids. V lost 2 bases, J lost 2 bases, and 11 bases lay in between. From germline, CDR1 is SGHNT and CDR2 YYREEE (reference sequence). This clone has just a few counts. TCRdb's copy holds only in-frame clones and misses some; the assay was immunoSEQ multiplex PCR. Of approximately 65,000 clones listed, around 90% were seen once; the top ten hold over 1.2%. This chain uses TRBV5-4 with TRBJ2-7; D is possibly TRBD1 (5 bases). The sequences come from peripheral blood, collected in the third trimester of pregnancy. The source is a female donor in good health, enrolled as a control in a pregnancy study. The CDR3 DNA follows: TGTGCCAGCAGCTTCGACAGAACTACCTACGAGCAGTACTTC. Protein sequence: CASSFDRTTYEQYF.